This T cell receptor beta chain was identified in a study of T-cell reconstitution after alpha-beta-depleted transplantation in children. Findings and limits, study-wide: Reportedly, alpha-beta T cells present about two months post-transplant originated from several hundred expanded clones of graft origin.

V lost 7 bases, J lost 2 bases, and 7 bases stayed unmatched. The CDR3 covers 13 residues. Germline V CDR1 and CDR2: SQVTM, ANQGSEA. Unique molecular identifiers were incorporated when the TCRbeta library was constructed. One entry per CDR3 protein results from TCRdb running MiXCR on the PCR reads. The table shows almost 500,000 distinct CDR3 sequences, with about 10% occurring only once. This clonotype has at least ten counts. What it binds is unknown. The chain employs TRBV29-1 and TRBJ1-2; 7 bases fit TRBD1. This sequence was found in a child aged 2-15 years with inherited bone marrow failure, due to receive a stem cell transplant. Sequencing was performed on PBMCs, taken before TCRalphabeta/CD19-depleted stem cell transplant. CDR3 in DNA: TGCAGCGGAGGGGACAGAAACAACTATGGCTACACCTTC. Translated: CSGGDRNNYGYTF.